Sequencing of this T cell receptor (beta chain) was carried out in a study of yellow fever vaccine responses in identical twins. TCRdb reanalysed the RT-PCR reads using MiXCR and keeps one entry per CDR3 protein. Of over 5,500 distinct CDR3 sequences listed, about 83% are singletons. V was shortened by 0 bases and J by 2 bases, with 6 bases between the two germline ends. Germline V gene lookup returns CDR1 SNHLY and CDR2 FYNNEI. CDR3 length equals 14 residues. This chain connects TRBV2 to TRBJ2-3; D ambiguous. The clonotype originates from a woman between 18 and 30 years old who received the yellow fever vaccine. The starting material was T cells from blood (PBMCs), unsorted or a sorted subset (not recorded which), obtained before or after yellow fever vaccination (not recorded which). The CDR3 DNA follows: TGTGCCAGCAGTGAAGCCCCCCACACAGATACGCAGTATTTT. Translated: CASSEAPHTDTQYF. The variable domain in full, with the rest retrieved from reference TRBV2 and TRBJ2-3, is EPEVTQTPSHQVTQMGQEVILRCVPISNHLYFYWYRQILGQKVEFLVSFYNNEISEKSEIFDDQFSVERPDGSNFTLKIRSTKLEDSAMYFCASSEAPHTDTQYFGPGTRLTVL.